This T cell receptor beta chain was obtained from a study of blood T cell repertoires in COVID-19 (dated by TCRdb to about 2020). Broadly, across the study: Collaborator samples came from the United States, Italy and Spain and covered acute and convalescent phases of COVID-19. The prospective study material was composed of cDNA or gDNA derived from T cells, B-cell-depleted T cells, or PBMCs. Deeply sampled blood TCRbeta repertoires from subjects exposed to, actively infected with, or recovered from COVID-19 were included in the dataset. A freely available public database, intended as a resource for researchers studying the immune response to SARS-CoV-2, is where the repertoires were released. The samples were drawn from the first 160 participants of the ongoing ImmuneRACE study and from 950 to 1,500 subjects provided by 6 global collaborators. Sample metadata almost always included a de-identified subject ID, COVID-19 status, age in years and sex. Where available, HLA class I and class II types were taken from metadata supplied by the sample provider and were not determined by assay-based typing.

Overall study results and their limits: The quantity of clinical and demographic metadata differed by source and by participant and was supplied without curation.

The immunoSEQ Assay, a bias-controlled multiplex PCR, was used to amplify TCRbeta CDR3 regions from genomic DNA. Per the authors' processing: The number of nucleated cells in each sample was estimated from the amplification of reference gene primers within the assay. To quantify the absolute abundance of each unique TCRbeta CDR3 rearrangement, sequence reads were collapsed and filtered. For each sample, productive Simpson clonality was calculated as the square root of Simpson's diversity index across productive rearrangements. Entries here come from immuneACCESS through TCRdb and include only in-frame sequences with V and J called. Some clones fail to appear in such tables; in the studies checked, an unresolved V gene covers under half of the shortfall, and the cause of the remainder is unknown. From that table come the V and J calls and clone size; the DNA was used to work out D and trimming. This sample lists roughly 300,000 clones; about 90% were detected once. More than 0.8% of the sample comes from the top ten.

In the case of this clone: Its antigen remains undetermined. No much larger clone exists at a distance of one base, and base qualities are not known.

In the prospective study, participants were roughly 18 to 95 years old, resided in fewer than 25 geographic areas of the United States, and were enrolled through a virtual design. To assign participants to cohorts, the prospective study relied on clinical history that participants themselves reported in a screening survey and a study questionnaire. ImmuneRACE Cohort 3 recovered participants were defined by two consecutive negative NP/OP PCR tests, healthcare professional clearance, or symptom resolution. Each participant in the prospective study had whole blood, serum and a nasopharyngeal or oropharyngeal swab collected by mobile phlebotomists. Additional blood draws and questionnaires over an approximately two-month period could optionally be provided by prospective study participants. Prospective study blood samples were shipped either frozen or at room temperature before DNA extraction. From its cysteine to its phenylalanine, the CDR3 spans 17 amino acids. The only DNA kept is the CDR3, 51 bases in frame from the first base. V is clipped by 0 bases and J by 0 bases, and the sequence between their germline boundaries is 14 bases long. Based on the germline V gene, the CDR1 and CDR2 sequences are ENHRY and SYGVKD.

Sequencing was carried out using PBMCs or T cells enriched from blood (not recorded which). This clonotype originated in a woman under 40 who had recovered from COVID-19. The chain employs TRBV10-3 and TRBJ1-2; 6 matching bases give a weak D call of TRBD1. The DNA reads TGTGCCATCAGTGAGTCTGCAGGGGCCATTTCTAACTATGGCTACACCTTC. This yields the protein CAISESAGAISNYGYTF.